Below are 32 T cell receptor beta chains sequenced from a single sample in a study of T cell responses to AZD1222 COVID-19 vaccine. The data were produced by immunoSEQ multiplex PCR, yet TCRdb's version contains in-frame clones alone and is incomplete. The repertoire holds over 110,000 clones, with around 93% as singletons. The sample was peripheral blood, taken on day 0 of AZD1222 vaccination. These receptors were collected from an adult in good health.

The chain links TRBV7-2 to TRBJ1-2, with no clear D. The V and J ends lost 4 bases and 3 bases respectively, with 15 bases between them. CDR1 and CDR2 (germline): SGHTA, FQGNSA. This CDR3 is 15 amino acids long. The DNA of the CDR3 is TGTGCCAGCAGCTCGGATCGAGCTATTCACTATGGCTACACCTTC. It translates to CASSSDRAIHYGYTF.

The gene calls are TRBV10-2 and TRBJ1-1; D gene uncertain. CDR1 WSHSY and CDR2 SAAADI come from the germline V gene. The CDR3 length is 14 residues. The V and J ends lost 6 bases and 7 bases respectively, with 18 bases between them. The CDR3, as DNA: TGCGCCAGCAGAGGAAGGAGGGTAGGCTTTGAAGCTTTCTTT. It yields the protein CASRGRRVGFEAFF.

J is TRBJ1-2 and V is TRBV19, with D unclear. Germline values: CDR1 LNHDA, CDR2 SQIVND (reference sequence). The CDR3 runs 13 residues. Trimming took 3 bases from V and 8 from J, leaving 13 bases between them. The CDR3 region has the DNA TGTGCCAGTAGTATGAGGAGGGCGGAAGGCTACACCTTC. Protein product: CASSMRRAEGYTF.

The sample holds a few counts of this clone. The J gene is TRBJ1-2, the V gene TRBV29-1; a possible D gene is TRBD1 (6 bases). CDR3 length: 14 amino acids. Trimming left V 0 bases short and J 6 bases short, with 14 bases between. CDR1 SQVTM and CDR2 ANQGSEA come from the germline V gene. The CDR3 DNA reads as TGCAGCGTTGAAGACCAAGAGGGGGGGAATGGCTACACCTTC. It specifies CSVEDQEGGNGYTF.

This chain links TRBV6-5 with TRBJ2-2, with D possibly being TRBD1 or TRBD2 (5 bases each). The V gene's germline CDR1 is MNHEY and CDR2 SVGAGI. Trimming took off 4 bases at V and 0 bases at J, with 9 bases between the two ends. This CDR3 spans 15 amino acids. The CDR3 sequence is CASSWGRTNTGELFF. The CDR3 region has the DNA TGTGCCAGCAGTTGGGGACGTACGAACACCGGGGAGCTGTTTTTT.

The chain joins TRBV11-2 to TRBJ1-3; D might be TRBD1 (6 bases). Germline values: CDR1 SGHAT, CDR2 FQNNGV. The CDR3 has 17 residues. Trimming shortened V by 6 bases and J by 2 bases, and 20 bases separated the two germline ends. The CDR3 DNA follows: TGTGCCAGCAGTCCCCCCCCCGCCAGGGGCCCTGGAAACACCATATATTTT. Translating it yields CASSPPPARGPGNTIYF.

The CDR3 loop is CASSRAPREGYTF. CDR3 DNA: TGTGCCAGCAGCCGGGCCCCAAGGGAGGGCTACACCTTC. The chain couples TRBV12-3 or TRBV12-4 to TRBJ1-2; D unclear. V was pared by 6 bases and J by 8 bases, with 16 bases between. CDR3 size: 13 residues.

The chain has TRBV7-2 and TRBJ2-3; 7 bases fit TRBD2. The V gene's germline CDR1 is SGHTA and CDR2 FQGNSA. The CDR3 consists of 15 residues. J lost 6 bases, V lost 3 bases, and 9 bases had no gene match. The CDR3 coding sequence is TGTGCCAGCAGCTTTCATCGGGAGGTTTCCGATACGCAGTATTTT. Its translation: CASSFHREVSDTQYF.

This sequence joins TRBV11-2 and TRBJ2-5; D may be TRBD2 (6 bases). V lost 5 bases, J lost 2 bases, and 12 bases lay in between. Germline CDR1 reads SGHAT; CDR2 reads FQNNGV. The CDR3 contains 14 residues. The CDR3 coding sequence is TGTGCCAGCAGCCAGAACCGGGGGCAAGAGACCCAGTACTTC. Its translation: CASSQNRGQETQYF.

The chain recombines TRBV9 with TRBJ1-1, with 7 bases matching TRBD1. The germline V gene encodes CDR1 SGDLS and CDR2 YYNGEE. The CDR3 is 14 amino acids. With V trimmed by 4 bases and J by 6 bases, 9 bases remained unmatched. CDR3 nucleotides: TGTGCCAGCAGCCCAGGGGGACAACAGGCTGAAGCTTTCTTT. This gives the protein CASSPGGQQAEAFF.

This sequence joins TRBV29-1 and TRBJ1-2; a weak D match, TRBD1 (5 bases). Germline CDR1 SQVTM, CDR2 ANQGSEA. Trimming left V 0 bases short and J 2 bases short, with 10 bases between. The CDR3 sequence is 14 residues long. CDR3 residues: CSVEDSQANYGYTF. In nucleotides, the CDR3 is TGCAGCGTTGAAGATTCACAGGCGAACTATGGCTACACCTTC.

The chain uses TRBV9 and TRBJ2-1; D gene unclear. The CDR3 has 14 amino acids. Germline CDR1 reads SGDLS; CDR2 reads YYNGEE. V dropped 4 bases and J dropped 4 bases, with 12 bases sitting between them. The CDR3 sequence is CASSPQRRYNEQFF. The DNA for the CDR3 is TGTGCCAGCAGCCCCCAAAGGCGGTACAATGAGCAGTTCTTC.

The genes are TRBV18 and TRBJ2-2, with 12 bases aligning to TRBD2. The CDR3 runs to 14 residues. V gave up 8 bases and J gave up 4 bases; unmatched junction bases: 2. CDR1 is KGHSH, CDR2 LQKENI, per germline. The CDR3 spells CASASGRATGELFF. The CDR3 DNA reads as TGTGCCAGCGCTAGCGGGAGGGCCACCGGGGAGCTGTTTTTT. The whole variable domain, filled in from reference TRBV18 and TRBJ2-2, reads NAGVMQNPRHLVRRRGQEARLRCSPMKGHSHVYWYRQLPEEGLKFMVYLQKENIIDESGMPKERFSAEFPKEGPSILRIQQVVRGDSAAYFCASASGRATGELFFGEGSRLTVL.

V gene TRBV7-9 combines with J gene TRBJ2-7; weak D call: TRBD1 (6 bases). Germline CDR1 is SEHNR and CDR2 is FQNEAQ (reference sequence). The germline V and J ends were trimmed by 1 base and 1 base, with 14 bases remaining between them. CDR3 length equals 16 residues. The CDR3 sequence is CASSLGVGQRSYEQYF. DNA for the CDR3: TGTGCCAGCAGCTTAGGGGTCGGACAGAGATCCTACGAGCAGTACTTC.

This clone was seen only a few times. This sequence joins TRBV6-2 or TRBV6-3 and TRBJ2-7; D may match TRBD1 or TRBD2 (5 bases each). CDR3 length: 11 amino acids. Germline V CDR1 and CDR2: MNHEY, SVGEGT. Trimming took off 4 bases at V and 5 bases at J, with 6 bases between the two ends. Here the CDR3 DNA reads TGTGCCAGCAGTTGGGGACACGAGCAGTACTTC. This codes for CASSWGHEQYF.

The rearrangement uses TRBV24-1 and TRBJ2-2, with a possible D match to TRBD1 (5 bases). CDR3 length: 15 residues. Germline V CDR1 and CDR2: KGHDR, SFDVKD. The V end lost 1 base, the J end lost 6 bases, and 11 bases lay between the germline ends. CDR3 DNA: TGTGCCACCAGTGATTTCCCCCAGGGCCCCGGGGAGCTGTTTTTT. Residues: CATSDFPQGPGELFF.

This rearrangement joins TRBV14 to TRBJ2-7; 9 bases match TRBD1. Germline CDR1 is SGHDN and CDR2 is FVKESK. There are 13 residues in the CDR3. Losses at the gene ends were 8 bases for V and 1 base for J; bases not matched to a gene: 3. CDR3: CASFGTGSYEQYF. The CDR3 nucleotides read TGTGCCAGCTTCGGGACAGGGTCCTACGAGCAGTACTTC. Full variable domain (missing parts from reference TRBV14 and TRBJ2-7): EAGVTQFPSHSVIEKGQTVTLRCDPISGHDNLYWYRRVMGKEIKFLLHFVKESKQDESGMPNNRFLAERTGGTYSTLKVQPAELEDSGVYFCASFGTGSYEQYFGPGTRLTVT.

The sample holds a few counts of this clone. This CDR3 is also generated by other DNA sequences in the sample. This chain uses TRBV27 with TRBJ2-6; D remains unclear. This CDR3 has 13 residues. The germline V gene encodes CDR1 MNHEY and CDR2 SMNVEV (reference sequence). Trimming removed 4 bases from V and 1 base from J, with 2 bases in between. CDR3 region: CASSSSGANVLTF. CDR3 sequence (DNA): TGTGCCAGCAGTTCGTCTGGGGCCAACGTCCTGACTTTC.

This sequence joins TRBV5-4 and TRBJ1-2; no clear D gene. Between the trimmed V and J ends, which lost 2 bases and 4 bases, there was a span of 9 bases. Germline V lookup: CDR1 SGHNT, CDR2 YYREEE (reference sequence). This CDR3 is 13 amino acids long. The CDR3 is CASSLLSTYGYTF. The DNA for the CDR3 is TGTGCCAGCAGCTTATTGAGTACCTATGGCTACACCTTC.

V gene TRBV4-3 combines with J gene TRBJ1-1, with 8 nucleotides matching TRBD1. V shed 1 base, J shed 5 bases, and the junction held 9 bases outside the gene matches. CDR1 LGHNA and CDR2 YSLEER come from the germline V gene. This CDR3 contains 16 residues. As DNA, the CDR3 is TGCGCCAGCAGCCAAGGCTCCGACAGGGGCTCAACTGAAGCTTTCTTT. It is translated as CASSQGSDRGSTEAFF.

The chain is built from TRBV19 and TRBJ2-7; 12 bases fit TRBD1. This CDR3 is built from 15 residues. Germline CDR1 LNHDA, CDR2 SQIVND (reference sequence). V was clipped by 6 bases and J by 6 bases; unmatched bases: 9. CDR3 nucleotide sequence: TGTGCCAGTAGATCCTCCGGGACAGGGGGCGGCGAGCAGTACTTC. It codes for CASRSSGTGGGEQYF.

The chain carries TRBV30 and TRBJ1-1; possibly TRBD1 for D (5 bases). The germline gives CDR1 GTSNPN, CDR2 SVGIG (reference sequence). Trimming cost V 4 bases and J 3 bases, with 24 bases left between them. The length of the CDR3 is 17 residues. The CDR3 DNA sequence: TGTGCCTGGACCCCAAGACGGGGCGTGGGAGGATACACTGAAGCTTTCTTT. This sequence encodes CAWTPRRGVGGYTEAFF.

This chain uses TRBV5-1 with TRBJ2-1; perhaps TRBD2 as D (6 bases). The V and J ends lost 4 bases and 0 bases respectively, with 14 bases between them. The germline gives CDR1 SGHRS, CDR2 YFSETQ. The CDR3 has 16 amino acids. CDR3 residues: CASSLGGLSSYNEQFF. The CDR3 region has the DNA TGCGCCAGCAGCCTGGGGGGACTGTCCTCCTACAATGAGCAGTTCTTC.

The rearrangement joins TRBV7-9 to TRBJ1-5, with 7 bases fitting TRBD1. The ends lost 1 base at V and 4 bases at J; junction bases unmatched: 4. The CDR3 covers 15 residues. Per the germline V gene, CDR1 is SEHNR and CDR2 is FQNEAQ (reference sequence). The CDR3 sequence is CASSLGQDRNQPQHF. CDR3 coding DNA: TGTGCCAGCAGCTTAGGCCAGGACAGGAATCAGCCCCAGCATTTT.

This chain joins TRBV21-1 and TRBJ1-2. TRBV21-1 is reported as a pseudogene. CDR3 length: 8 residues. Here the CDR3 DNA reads TGTGCCAGCGGAGAGACCCACTTC. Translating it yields CASGETHF.

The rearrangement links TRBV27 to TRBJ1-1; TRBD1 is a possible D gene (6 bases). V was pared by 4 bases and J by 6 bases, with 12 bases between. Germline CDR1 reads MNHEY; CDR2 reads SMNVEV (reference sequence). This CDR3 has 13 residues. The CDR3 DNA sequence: TGTGCCAGCAGTTCATTCCCAGGGGCTGAAGCTTTCTTT. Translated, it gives CASSSFPGAEAFF.

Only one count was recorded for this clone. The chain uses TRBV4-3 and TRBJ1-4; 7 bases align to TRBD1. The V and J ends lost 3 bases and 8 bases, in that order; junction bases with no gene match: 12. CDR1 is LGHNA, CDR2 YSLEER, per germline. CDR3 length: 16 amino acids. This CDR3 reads CASSQAQGQLSEKLFF. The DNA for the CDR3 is TGCGCCAGCAGCCAGGCCCAGGGACAGCTGAGCGAAAAACTGTTTTTT.

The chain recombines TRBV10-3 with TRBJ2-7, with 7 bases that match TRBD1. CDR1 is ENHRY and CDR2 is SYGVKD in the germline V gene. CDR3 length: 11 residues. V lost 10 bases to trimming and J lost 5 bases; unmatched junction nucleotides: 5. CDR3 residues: CATGQADEQYF. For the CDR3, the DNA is TGTGCCACCGGACAGGCCGACGAGCAGTACTTC.

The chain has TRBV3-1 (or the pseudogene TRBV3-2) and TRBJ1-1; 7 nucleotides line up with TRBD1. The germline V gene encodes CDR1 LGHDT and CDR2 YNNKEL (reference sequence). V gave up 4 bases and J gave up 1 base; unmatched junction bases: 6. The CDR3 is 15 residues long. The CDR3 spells CASSPHRGWNTEAFF. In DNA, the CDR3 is TGTGCCAGCAGCCCTCACAGGGGCTGGAACACTGAAGCTTTCTTT.

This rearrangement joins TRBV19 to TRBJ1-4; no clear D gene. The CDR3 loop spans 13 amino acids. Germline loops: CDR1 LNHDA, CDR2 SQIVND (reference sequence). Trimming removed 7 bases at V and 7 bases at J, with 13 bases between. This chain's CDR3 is CASTRLDGEKLFF. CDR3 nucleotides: TGTGCCAGTACCCGGTTAGACGGTGAAAAACTGTTTTTT.

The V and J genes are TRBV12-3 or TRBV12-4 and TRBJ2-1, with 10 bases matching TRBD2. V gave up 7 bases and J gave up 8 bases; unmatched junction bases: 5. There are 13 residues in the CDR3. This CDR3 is CASMASGSYEQFF. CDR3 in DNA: TGTGCCAGCATGGCTAGCGGGAGCTATGAGCAGTTCTTC.

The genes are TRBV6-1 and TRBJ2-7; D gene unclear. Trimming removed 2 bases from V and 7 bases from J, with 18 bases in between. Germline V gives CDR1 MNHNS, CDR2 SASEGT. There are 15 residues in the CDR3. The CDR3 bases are TGTGCCAGCAGTGAATGGGCAGGTCGGCACGGGGAGCAGTACTTC. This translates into CASSEWAGRHGEQYF.